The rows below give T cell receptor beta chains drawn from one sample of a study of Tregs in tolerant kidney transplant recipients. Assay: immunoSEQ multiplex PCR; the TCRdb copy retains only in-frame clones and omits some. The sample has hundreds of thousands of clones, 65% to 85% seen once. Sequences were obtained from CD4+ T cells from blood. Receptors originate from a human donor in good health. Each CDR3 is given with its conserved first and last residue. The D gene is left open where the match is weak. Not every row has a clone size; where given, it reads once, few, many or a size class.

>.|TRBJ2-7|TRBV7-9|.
TGTGCCAGCAGCTTATATAGCGAGCAGTACTTC
CASSLYSEQYF
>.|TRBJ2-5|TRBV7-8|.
TGTGCCAGCAGCCCCGCCGAAGAGACCCAGTACTTC
CASSPAEETQYF
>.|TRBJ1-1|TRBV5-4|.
TGTGCCAGCAGCGGGCCACAGGGCAGGGCTGAAGCTTTCTTT
CASSGPQGRAEAFF
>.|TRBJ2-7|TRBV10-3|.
TGTGCCATCAGTGATCGGGGGCACCACGAGCAGTACTTC
CAISDRGHHEQYF
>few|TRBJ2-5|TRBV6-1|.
TGTGCCAGCTACCAACTTGAGACCCAGTACTTC
CASYQLETQYF
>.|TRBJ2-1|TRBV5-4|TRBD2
TGTGCCAGCAGCTTGGACGGGAGGGCGTACAATGAGCAGTTCTTC
CASSLDGRAYNEQFF
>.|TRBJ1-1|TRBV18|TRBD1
TGTGCCAGCTCACCACTGTCCTCAGGGGGAACTGAAGCTTTCTTT
CASSPLSSGGTEAFF
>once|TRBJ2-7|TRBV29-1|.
TGCAGCGTTGAAGAAACGATGGAGGCCAGGTACGAGCAGTACTTC
CSVEETMEARYEQYF
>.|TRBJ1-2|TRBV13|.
TGTGCCAGCAGCGCCCAGTTCTCGGGGGATAGGGGCTACACCTTC
CASSAQFSGDRGYTF
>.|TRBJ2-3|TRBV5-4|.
TGTGCCAGCACCTCCCTCCTCGAGGTTGCCACAGATACGCAGTATTTT
CASTSLLEVATDTQYF
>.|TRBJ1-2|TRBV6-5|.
TGTGCCAGCAGTTACCCAGGGGTAAATTATGGCTACACCTTC
CASSYPGVNYGYTF
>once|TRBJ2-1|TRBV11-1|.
TGTGCCAGCAGCTTTTACAATGAGCAGTTCTTC
CASSFYNEQFF
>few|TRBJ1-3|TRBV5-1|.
TGCGCCAGCAGCTTGCTAGACTCTGGAAACACCATATATTTT
CASSLLDSGNTIYF
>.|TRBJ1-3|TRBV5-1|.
TGCGCCAGCAGCTTGGGACCTGGAAACACCATATATTTT
CASSLGPGNTIYF
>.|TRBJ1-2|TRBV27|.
TGTGCCAGCAGACCCCCTCAGACCGGGTATGGCTACACCTTC
CASRPPQTGYGYTF
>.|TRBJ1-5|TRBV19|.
TGTGCCAGTACCCGAGGACCTCCGGGTCAGCCCCAGCATTTT
CASTRGPPGQPQHF
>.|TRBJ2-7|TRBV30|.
TGTGCCTGGAAAGGTCAGGGCCACGAGCAGTACTTC
CAWKGQGHEQYF
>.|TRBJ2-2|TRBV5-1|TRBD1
TGCGCCAGCAGCTTGGGCCCGGGACAGGCGGGTTCGGGGGAGCTGTTTTTT
CASSLGPGQAGSGELFF
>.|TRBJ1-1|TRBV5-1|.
TGCGCCAGCAGCTCTAGACCCGACACTGAAGCTTTCTTT
CASSSRPDTEAFF
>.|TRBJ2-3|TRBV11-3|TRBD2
TGTGCCAGCAGCCCAGGATCTATGCGGGGGGTGACAGATACGCAGTATTTT
CASSPGSMRGVTDTQYF
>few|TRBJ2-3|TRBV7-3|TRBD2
TGTGCCAGCAGCTTAGCTGCGGGGACTATTACTAGCACAGATACGCAGTATTTT
CASSLAAGTITSTDTQYF
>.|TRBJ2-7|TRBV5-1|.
TGCGCCAGCAGCTTGGCCCCGGCCTCCTACGAGCAGTACTTC
CASSLAPASYEQYF
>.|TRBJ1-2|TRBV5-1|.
TGCGCCAGCAGCATCGACACAAACCGGGGCTACACCTTC
CASSIDTNRGYTF
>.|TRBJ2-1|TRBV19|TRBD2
TGTGCCAGTACCACCCCGCTGGGACTAGCGGGAGGAAGCTCCTACAATGAGCAGTTCTTC
CASTTPLGLAGGSSYNEQFF
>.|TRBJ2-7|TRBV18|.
TGTGCCAGCTCACAGGCCCAAATAAGCTCCTACGAGCAGTACTTC
CASSQAQISSYEQYF
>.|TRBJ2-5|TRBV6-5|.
TGTGCCAGCAGTTACAACGGGGCGGTACAAGAGACCCAGTACTTC
CASSYNGAVQETQYF
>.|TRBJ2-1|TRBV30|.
TGTGCCTGGATCAGGGGGGTAAACAATGAGCAGTTCTTC
CAWIRGVNNEQFF
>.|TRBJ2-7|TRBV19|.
TGTGCCAGTAGTATGGTCGCCGGCTACGAGCAGTACTTC
CASSMVAGYEQYF
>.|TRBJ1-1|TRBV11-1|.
TGTGCCAGCAGCTCCTCGGGGGCGGGTACTGAAGCTTTCTTT
CASSSSGAGTEAFF
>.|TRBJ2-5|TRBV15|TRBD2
TGTGCCACCAGCAGGGGACTAGCGGGATCGCTCGGGACCCAGTACTTC
CATSRGLAGSLGTQYF
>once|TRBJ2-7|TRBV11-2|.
TGTGCCAGCAGCCCCCGGCAGTACGAGCAGTACTTC
CASSPRQYEQYF
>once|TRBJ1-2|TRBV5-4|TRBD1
TGTGCCAGCAGCTTTACAGGGGTCGGCGGCTACACCTTC
CASSFTGVGGYTF
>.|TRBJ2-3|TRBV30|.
TGTGCCTGGAGTAATAAAGTGCTGAGCACAGATACGCAGTATTTT
CAWSNKVLSTDTQYF